This T cell receptor beta chain was sequenced during a study of cytomegalovirus exposure and HLA in healthy donors. Some clones are missing from TCRdb's copy, which holds only in-frame ones; the method was immunoSEQ multiplex PCR. The table records 100,000 to 150,000 clones, roughly 90% of them present only once. Whole-study findings and limits: Investigators reported 150 to 200 TCR beta chains as tied to cytomegalovirus. Three chains linked to CMV were shown in vitro to be specific for CMV antigens.

The CDR3 sequence is 15 residues long. Trimming at V came to 5 bases and at J to 5 bases, leaving 8 bases not matched to a gene. Germline CDR1 reads MNHNS; CDR2 reads SASEGT. As to this clone: As yet, its antigen is unknown.

The sequence came from a woman aged 18-29 years in good health and CMV-seronegative. The chain has TRBV6-1 and TRBJ1-5, with 8 bases identical to TRBD1. Source material: PBMCs. The CDR3 DNA is TGTGCCAGCAGTCAGGACAGGGCGGGGTATCAGCCCCAGCATTTT. The encoded protein is CASSQDRAGYQPQHF.